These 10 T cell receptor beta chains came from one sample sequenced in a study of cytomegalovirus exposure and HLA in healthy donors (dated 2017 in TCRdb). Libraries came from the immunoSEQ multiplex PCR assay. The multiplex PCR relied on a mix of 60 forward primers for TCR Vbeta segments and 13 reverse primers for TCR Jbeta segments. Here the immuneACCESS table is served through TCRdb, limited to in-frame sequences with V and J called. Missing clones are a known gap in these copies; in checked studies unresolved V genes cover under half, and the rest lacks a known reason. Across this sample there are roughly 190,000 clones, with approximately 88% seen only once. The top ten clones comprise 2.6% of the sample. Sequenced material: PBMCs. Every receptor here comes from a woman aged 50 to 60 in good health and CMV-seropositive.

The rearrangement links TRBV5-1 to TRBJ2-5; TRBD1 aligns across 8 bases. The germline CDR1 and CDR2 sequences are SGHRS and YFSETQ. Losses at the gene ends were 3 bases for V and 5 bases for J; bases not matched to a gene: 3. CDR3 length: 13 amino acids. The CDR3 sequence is CASSWGDRETQYF. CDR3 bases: TGCGCCAGCAGCTGGGGGGACAGGGAGACCCAGTACTTC.

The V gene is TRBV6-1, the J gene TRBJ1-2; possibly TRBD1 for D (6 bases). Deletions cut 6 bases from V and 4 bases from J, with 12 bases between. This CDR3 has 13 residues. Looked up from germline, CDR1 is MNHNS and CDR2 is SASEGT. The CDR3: CASSRDNPYGYTF. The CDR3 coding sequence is TGTGCCAGCAGCCGGGACAACCCCTATGGCTACACCTTC.

The chain's CDR3 is CASSFMLSTDTQYF. DNA of the CDR3: TGTGCCAGCAGCTTTATGTTAAGCACAGATACGCAGTATTTT. The chain employs TRBV11-1 and TRBJ2-3; D not certain. CDR1 is SGHAT, CDR2 FQDESV, per germline (reference sequence). Trimming took 3 bases from V and 0 from J, leaving 7 bases between them. This CDR3 has 14 amino acids.

CDR3 loop: CASSPSSGNTIYF. CDR3 in DNA: TGTGCCAGCTCACCCTCCTCTGGAAACACCATATATTTT. The V and J genes are TRBV18 and TRBJ1-3; D unresolved. Trimming shortened V by 3 bases and J by 0 bases, and 3 bases separated the two germline ends. The CDR3 runs to 13 residues. The germline V gene has CDR1 KGHSH and CDR2 LQKENI.

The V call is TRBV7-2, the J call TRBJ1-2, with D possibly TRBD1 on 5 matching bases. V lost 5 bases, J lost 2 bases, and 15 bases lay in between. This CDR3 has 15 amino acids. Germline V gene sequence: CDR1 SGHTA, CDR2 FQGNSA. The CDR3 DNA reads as TGTGCCAGCAGCCCTAACCGACAGAGGAACTATGGCTACACCTTC. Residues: CASSPNRQRNYGYTF.

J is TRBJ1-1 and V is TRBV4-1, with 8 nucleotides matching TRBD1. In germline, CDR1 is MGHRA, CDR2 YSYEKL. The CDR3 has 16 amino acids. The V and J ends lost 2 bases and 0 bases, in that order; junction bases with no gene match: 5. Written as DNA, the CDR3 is TGCGCCAGCAGCCAAAGGACAGGGAGGTTGAACACTGAAGCTTTCTTT. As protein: CASSQRTGRLNTEAFF.

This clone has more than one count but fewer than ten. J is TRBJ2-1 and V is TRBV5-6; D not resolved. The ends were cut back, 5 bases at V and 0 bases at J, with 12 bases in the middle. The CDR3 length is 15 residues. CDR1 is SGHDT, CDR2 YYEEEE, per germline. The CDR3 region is CASRVRASSYNEQFF. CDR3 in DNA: TGTGCCAGCAGGGTCAGAGCTAGCTCCTACAATGAGCAGTTCTTC.

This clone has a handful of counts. In nucleotides, the CDR3 is TGTGCCAGCAGTTACGGCCTAGAAACTGAAGCTTTCTTT. Translating it yields CASSYGLETEAFF. The chain employs TRBV6-5 and TRBJ1-1; D remains ambiguous. The CDR3 spans 13 residues. Deletions cut 2 bases from V and 5 bases from J, with 9 bases between. Germline V CDR1 and CDR2: MNHEY, SVGAGI.

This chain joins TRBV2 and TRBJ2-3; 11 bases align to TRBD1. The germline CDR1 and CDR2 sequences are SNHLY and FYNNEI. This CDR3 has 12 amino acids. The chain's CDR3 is CGTGGDADTQYF. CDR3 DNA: TGTGGGACAGGGGGCGACGCAGATACGCAGTATTTT.

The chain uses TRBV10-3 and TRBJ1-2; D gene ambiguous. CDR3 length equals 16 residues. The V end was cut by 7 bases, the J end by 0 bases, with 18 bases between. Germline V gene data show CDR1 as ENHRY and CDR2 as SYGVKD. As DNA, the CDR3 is TGTGCCATCACCACATCTTGGGCAGCCGCTAACTATGGCTACACCTTC. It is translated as CAITTSWAAANYGYTF.